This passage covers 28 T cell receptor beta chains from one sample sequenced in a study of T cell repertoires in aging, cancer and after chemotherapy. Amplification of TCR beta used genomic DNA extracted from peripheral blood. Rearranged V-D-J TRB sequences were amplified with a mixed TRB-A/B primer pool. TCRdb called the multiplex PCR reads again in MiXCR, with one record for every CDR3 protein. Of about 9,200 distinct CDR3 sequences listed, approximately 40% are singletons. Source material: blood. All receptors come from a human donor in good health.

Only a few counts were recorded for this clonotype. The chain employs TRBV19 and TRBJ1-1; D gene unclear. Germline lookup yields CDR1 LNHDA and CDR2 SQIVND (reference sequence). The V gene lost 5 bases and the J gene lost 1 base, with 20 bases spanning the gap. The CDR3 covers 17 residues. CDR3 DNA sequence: TGTGCCAGTAGTGGGGATAGCACGTGGAAGGCGAACACTGAAGCTTTCTTT. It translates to CASSGDSTWKANTEAFF.

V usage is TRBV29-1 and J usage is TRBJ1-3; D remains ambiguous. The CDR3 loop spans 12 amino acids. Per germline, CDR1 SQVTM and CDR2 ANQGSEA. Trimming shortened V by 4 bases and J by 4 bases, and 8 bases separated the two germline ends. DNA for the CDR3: TGCAGCGTTGGAGGAGGGGGAAACACCATATATTTT. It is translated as CSVGGGGNTIYF.

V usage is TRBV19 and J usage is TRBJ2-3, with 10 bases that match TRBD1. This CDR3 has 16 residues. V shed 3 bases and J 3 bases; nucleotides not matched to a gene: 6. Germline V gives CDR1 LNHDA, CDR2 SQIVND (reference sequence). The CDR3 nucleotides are TGTGCCAGTAGTATCGACAGGACAGGGGGGACAGATACGCAGTATTTT. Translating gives CASSIDRTGGTDTQYF.

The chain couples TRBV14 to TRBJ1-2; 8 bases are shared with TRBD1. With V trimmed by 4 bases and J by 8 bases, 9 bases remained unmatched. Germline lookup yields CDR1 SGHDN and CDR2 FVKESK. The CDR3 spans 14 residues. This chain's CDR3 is CASSPLGQAAGYTF. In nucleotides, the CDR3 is TGTGCCAGCAGCCCCCTGGGACAGGCGGCGGGCTACACCTTC.

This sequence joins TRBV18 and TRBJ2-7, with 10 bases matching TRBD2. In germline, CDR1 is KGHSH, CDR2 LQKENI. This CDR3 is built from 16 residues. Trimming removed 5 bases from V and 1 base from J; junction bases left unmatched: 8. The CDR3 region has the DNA TGTGCCAGCTCAGGCCCGGGACTAGCGACTTCCTACGAGCAGTACTTC. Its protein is CASSGPGLATSYEQYF. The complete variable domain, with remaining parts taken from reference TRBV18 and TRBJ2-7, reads NAGVMQNPRHLVRRRGQEARLRCSPMKGHSHVYWYRQLPEEGLKFMVYLQKENIIDESGMPKERFSAEFPKEGPSILRIQQVVRGDSAAYFCASSGPGLATSYEQYFGPGTRLTVT.

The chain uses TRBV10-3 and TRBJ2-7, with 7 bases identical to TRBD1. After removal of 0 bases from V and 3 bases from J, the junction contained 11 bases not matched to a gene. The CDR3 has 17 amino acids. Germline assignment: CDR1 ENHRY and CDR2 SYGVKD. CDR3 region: CAISESGRLQGSYEQYF. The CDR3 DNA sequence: TGTGCCATCAGTGAGTCGGGAAGGTTACAGGGGAGCTACGAGCAGTACTTC.

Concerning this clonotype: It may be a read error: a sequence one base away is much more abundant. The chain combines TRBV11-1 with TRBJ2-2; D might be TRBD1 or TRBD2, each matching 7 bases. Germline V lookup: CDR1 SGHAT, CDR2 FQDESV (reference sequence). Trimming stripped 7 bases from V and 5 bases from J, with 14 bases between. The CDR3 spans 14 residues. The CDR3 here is CASTGRGGTGELFF. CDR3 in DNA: TGTGCCAGCACCGGCAGGGGGGGAACCGGGGAGCTGTTTTTT. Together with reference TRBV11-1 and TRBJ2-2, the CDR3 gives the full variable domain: EAEVAQSPRYKITEKSQAVAFWCDPISGHATLYWYRQILGQGPELLVQFQDESVVDDSQLPKDRFSAERLKGVDSTLKIQPAELGDSAMYLCASTGRGGTGELFFGEGSRLTVL.

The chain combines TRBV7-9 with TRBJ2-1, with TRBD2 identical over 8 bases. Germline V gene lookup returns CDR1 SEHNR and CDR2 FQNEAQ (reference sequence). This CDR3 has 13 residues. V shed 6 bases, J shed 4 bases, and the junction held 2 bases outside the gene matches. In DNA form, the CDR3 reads TGTGCCAGCAGTCGCGGGGGGTACAATGAGCAGTTCTTC. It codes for CASSRGGYNEQFF.

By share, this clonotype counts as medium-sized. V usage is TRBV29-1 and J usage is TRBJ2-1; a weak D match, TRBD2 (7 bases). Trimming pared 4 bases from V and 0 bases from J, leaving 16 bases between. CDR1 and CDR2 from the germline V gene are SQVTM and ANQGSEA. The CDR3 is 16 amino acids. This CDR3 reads CSVVWGGVDSYNEQFF. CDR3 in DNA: TGCAGCGTTGTCTGGGGGGGCGTTGACTCCTACAATGAGCAGTTCTTC.

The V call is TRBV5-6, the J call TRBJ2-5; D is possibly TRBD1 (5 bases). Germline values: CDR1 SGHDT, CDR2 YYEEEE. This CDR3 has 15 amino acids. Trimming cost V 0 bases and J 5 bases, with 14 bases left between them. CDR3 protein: CASSLEGSSKETQYF. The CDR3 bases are TGTGCCAGCAGCTTGGAGGGGTCCTCTAAGGAGACCCAGTACTTC. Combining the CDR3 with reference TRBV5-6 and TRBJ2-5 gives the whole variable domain DAGVTQSPTHLIKTRGQQVTLRCSPKSGHDTVSWYQQALGQGPQFIFQYYEEEERQRGNFPDRFSGHQFPNYSSELNVNALLLGDSALYLCASSLEGSSKETQYFGPGTRLLVL.

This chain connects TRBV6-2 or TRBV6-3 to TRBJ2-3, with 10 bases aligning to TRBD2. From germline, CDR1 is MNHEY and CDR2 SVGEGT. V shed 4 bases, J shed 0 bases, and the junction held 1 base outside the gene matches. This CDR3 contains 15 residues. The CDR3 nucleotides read TGTGCCAGCAGTTTGACTAGCGGGAGCACAGATACGCAGTATTTT. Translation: CASSLTSGSTDTQYF.

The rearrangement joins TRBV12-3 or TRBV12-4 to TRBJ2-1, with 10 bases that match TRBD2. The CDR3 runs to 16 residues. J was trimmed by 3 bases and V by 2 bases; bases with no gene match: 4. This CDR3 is CASSLWTSGYYNEQFF. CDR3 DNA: TGTGCCAGCAGTTTATGGACTAGCGGATACTACAATGAGCAGTTCTTC.

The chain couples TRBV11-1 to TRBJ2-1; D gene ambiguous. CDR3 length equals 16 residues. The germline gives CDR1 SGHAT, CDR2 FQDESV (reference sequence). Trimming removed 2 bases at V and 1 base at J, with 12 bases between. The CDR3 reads CASSLNPSLSYNEQFF. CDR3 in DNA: TGTGCCAGCAGCTTAAACCCCTCACTTTCCTACAATGAGCAGTTCTTC. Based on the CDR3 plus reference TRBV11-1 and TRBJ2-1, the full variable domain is EAEVAQSPRYKITEKSQAVAFWCDPISGHATLYWYRQILGQGPELLVQFQDESVVDDSQLPKDRFSAERLKGVDSTLKIQPAELGDSAMYLCASSLNPSLSYNEQFFGPGTRLTVL.

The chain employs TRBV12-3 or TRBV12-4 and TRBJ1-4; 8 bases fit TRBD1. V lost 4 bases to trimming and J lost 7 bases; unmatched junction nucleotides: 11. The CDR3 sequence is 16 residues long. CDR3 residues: CASSYDRGGGREKLFF. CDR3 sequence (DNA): TGTGCCAGCAGTTACGACAGGGGAGGTGGTCGTGAAAAACTGTTTTTT.

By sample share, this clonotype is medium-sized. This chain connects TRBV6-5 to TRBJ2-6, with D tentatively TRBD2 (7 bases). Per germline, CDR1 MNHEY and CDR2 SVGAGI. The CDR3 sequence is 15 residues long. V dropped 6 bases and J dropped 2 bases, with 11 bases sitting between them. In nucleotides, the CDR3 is TGTGCCAGCAGGGGGGGGGGCACTGGGGCCAACGTCCTGACTTTC. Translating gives CASRGGGTGANVLTF.

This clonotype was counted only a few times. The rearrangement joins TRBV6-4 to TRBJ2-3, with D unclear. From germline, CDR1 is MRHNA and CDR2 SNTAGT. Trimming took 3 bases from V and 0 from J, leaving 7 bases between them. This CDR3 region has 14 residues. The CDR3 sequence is CASSEVASTDTQYF. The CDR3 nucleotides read TGTGCCAGCAGTGAGGTGGCTAGCACAGATACGCAGTATTTT.

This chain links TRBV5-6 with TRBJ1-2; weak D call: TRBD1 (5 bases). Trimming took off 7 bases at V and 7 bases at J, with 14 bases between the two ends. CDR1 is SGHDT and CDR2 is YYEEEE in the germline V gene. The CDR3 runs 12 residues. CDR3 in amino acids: CASGGDHGGYTF. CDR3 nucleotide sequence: TGTGCCAGCGGGGGGGACCACGGTGGCTACACCTTC.

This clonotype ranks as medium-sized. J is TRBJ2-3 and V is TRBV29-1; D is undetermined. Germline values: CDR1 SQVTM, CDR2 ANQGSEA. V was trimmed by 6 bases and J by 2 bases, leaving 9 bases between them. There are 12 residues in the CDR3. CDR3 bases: TGCAGCGTCGCCTCCAACACAGATACGCAGTATTTT. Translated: CSVASNTDTQYF.

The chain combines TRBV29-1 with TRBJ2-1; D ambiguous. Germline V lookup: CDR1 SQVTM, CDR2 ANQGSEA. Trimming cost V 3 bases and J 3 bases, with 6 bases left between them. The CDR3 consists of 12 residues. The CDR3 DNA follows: TGCAGCGTTGATAACGGCTACAATGAGCAGTTCTTC. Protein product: CSVDNGYNEQFF.

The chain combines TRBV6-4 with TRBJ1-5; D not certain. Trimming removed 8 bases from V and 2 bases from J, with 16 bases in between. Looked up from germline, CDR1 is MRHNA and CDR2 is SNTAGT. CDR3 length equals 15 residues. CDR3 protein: CASSSRRLGNQPQHF. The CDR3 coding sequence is TGTGCCAGCTCCTCCCGGCGTTTGGGCAATCAGCCCCAGCATTTT.

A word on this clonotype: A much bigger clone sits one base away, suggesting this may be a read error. The CDR3 region is CSVVYREGDINEQFF. CDR3 bases: TGCAGCGTTGTATACAGAGAGGGAGACATCAATGAGCAGTTCTTC. The chain couples TRBV29-1 to TRBJ2-1, with TRBD2 as a possible D gene (5 bases). Germline loops: CDR1 SQVTM, CDR2 ANQGSEA. This CDR3 comprises 15 residues. Trimming left V 4 bases short and J 6 bases short, with 19 bases between.

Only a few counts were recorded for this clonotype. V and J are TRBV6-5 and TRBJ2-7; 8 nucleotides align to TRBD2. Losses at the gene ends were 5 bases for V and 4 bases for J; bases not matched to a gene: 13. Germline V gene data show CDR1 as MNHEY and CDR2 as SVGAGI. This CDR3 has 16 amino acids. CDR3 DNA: TGTGCCAGCAGTCGCCTCTTCACTAGCGGACAATACGAGCAGTACTTC. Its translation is CASSRLFTSGQYEQYF.

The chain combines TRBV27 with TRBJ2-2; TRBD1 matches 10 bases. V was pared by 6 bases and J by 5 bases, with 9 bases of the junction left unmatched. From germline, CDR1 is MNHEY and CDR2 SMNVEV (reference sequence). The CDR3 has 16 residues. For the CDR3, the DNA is TGTGCCAGCAGCCCCCGACAGGGGGCACAAACCGGGGAGCTGTTTTTT. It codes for CASSPRQGAQTGELFF.

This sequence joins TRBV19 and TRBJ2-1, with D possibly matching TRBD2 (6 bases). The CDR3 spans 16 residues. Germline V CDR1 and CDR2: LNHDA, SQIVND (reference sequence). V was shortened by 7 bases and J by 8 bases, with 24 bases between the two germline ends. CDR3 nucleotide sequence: TGTGCCAGTACCGCCTCTACTAGCTTAGCCAGCGATGAGCAGTTCTTC. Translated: CASTASTSLASDEQFF.

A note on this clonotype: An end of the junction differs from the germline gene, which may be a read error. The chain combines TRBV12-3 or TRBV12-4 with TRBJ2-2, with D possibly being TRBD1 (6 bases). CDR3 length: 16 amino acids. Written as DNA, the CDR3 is TGTGCCACCAGTGCCCCGGGACACCTGAACACCGGGGAGCTGTTTTTT. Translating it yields CATSAPGHLNTGELFF.

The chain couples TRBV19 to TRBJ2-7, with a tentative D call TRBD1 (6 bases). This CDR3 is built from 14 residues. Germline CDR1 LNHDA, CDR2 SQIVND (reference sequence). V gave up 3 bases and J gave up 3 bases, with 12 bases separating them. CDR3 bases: TGTGCCAGTAGTATGCCAAGCAGGGGCTACGAGCAGTACTTC. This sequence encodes CASSMPSRGYEQYF.

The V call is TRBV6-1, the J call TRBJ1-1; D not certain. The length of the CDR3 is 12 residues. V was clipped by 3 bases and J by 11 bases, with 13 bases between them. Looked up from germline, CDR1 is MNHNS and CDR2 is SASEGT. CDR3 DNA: TGTGCCAGCAGTGAGCTTCGAGGGCAGGCTTTCTTT. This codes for CASSELRGQAFF.

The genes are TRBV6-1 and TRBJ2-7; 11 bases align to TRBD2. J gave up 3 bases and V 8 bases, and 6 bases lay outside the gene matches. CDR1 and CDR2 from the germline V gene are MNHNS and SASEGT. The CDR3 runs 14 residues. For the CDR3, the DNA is TGTGCCAGCCGTAGCGGGGGGGTAAACTACGAGCAGTACTTC. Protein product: CASRSGGVNYEQYF.